This record looks at one T cell receptor beta chain sequence and its context. The antigen is not known. Sequencing used immunoSEQ multiplex PCR; TCRdb keeps in-frame clones, though not all of them. Here the sample spans tens of thousands of clones, around 80% being singletons. These data come from a study of T cell responses to AZD1222 COVID-19 vaccine. The CDR3 extends over 14 amino acids. V lost 4 bases and J 5 bases, leaving 11 bases between the germline ends. The germline gives CDR1 KGHSH, CDR2 LQKENI. Broader study findings: Repertoires in all cases were sampled only once the peak T cell response had passed. Among spike-specific TCRs, nearly half reportedly target unmutated variant regions. Dominant CD4 TCR responses targeted spike regions 160-218 and 743-854. Clonal diversity was possibly underestimated; the donors were predominantly white British and more often female.

The sample in question was peripheral blood, obtained 28 days after the second AZD1222 dose. This clonotype was sampled from an adult who received the AZD1222 COVID-19 vaccine. The chain couples TRBV18 to TRBJ1-4, with D possibly matching TRBD1 (6 bases). CDR3 nucleotides: TGTGCCAGCTCACTCGACAGGATAAATGAAAAACTGTTTTTT. This codes for CASSLDRINEKLFF.